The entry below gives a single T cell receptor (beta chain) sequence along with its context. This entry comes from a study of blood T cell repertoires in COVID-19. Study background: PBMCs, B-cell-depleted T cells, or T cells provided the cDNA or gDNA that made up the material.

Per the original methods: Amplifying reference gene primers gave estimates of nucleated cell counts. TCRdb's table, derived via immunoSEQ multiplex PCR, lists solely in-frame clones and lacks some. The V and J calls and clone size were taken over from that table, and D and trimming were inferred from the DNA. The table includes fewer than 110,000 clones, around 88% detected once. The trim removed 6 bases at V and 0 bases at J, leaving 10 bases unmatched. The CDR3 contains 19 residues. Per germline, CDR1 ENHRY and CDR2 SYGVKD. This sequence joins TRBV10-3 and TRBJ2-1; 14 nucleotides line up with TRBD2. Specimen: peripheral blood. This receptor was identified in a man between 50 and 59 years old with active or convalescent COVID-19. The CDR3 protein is CAIRTGTSGSWGSYNEQFF. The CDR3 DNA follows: TGTGCCATCAGAACCGGGACTAGCGGGAGTTGGGGCTCCTACAATGAGCAGTTCTTC.